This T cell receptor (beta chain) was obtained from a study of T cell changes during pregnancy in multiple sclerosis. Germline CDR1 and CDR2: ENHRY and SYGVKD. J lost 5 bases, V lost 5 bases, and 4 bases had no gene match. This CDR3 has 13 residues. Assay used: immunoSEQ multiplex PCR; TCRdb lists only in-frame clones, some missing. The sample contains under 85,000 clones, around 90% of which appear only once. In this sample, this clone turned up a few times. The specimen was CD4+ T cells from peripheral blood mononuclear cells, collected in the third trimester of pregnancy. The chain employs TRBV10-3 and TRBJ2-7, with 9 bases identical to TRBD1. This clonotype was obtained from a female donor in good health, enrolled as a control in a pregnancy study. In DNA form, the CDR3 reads TGTGCCATCAGTACGGACAGGGGCAACGAGCAGTACTTC. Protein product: CAISTDRGNEQYF.